This TCR beta chain is from a study of spatial heterogeneity in lung cancer. TCRdb fed the 5' RACE reads into MiXCR, producing one record per CDR3 protein. Among some 100,000 distinct CDR3 sequences, approximately 12% were seen once, and the ten largest hold just over 40%. This clonotype was found a few times. The V end lost 0 bases, the J end lost 5 bases, and 14 bases lay between the germline ends. This CDR3 comprises 15 residues. Germline CDR1 reads SGHDT; CDR2 reads YYEEEE. Specified time point: sample taken at primary tumor resection. This TCR was recovered from a male donor with early-stage non-small cell lung cancer. Sequenced material: PBMCs, taken at surgery. The chain joins TRBV5-6 to TRBJ1-2; possible D gene TRBD1, 6 bases. CDR3 sequence: CASSLGIGGAYGYTF. CDR3 DNA sequence: TGTGCCAGCAGCTTGGGGATCGGGGGCGCTTATGGCTACACCTTC. Together with reference TRBV5-6 and TRBJ1-2, the CDR3 gives the full variable domain: DAGVTQSPTHLIKTRGQQVTLRCSPKSGHDTVSWYQQALGQGPQFIFQYYEEEERQRGNFPDRFSGHQFPNYSSELNVNALLLGDSALYLCASSLGIGGAYGYTFGSGTRLTVV.